The next 8 T cell receptor beta chains were all read from a single sample in a study of blood T cell repertoires in COVID-19. The table came from immunoSEQ multiplex PCR; TCRdb's copy has only in-frame clones and leaves some out. Found here are about 200,000 clones, around 86% of them singletons; the top ten hold approximately 8.4%. The sample consisted of peripheral blood. Receptor source: an elderly woman with COVID-19, enrolled during active disease.

The gene calls are TRBV11-3 and TRBJ2-1, with a weak D call TRBD1 (5 bases). Trimming took 1 base from V and 3 from J, leaving 10 bases between them. The CDR3 sequence is 15 residues long. Germline values: CDR1 SGHNT, CDR2 YENEEA. This chain's CDR3 is CASSLVSQDYNEQFF. The CDR3 coding sequence is TGTGCCAGCAGCTTAGTCTCACAGGACTACAATGAGCAGTTCTTC. Together with reference TRBV11-3 and TRBJ2-1, the CDR3 gives the full variable domain: EAGVVQSPRYKIIEKKQPVAFWCNPISGHNTLYWYLQNLGQGPELLIRYENEEAVDDSQLPKDRFSAERLKGVDSTLKIQPAELGDSAVYLCASSLVSQDYNEQFFGPGTRLTVL.

The rearrangement links TRBV6-2 or TRBV6-3 to TRBJ2-5; the D gene is possibly TRBD2 (5 bases). Germline values: CDR1 MNHEY, CDR2 SVGEGT. V was cut by 6 bases and J by 2 bases, with 13 bases left in between. This CDR3 region has 14 residues. CDR3 nucleotides: TGTGCCAGCAGCCGCCAGCGGAATCAAGAGACCCAGTACTTC. Residues: CASSRQRNQETQYF.

The V call is TRBV11-1, the J call TRBJ1-6; D gene uncertain. The CDR3 has 15 amino acids. Germline V gene data show CDR1 as SGHAT and CDR2 as FQDESV (reference sequence). Trimming pared 5 bases from V and 3 bases from J, leaving 11 bases between. The CDR3 DNA follows: TGTGCCAGCAGCCTATTGAGGGACTATAATTCACCCCTCCACTTT. It is translated as CASSLLRDYNSPLHF.

The V gene is TRBV7-3, the J gene TRBJ2-1; D perhaps matches TRBD1 (7 bases). Trimming shortened V by 4 bases and J by 8 bases, and 21 bases separated the two germline ends. Germline V lookup: CDR1 SGHTA, CDR2 FQGTGA. The CDR3 totals 16 residues. The CDR3 loop is CASSWTGRQGGHEQFF. CDR3 nucleotides: TGTGCCAGCAGCTGGACTGGGCGGCAGGGGGGCCATGAGCAGTTCTTC.

This clone is judged medium-sized (0.01 to 0.1%). V gene TRBV6-5 combines with J gene TRBJ2-1, with D perhaps matching TRBD1 (6 bases). Germline V CDR1 and CDR2: MNHEY, SVGAGI. The V end was cut by 0 bases, the J end by 10 bases, with 19 bases between. The CDR3 has 16 amino acids. CDR3 coding DNA: TGTGCCAGCAGTTACTCGTTGAAAGCGTGGCAGGGGGAGCAGTTCTTC. This encodes CASSYSLKAWQGEQFF.

The chain employs TRBV19 and TRBJ2-7; D is possibly TRBD1 (5 bases). The CDR3 contains 15 residues. Trimming stripped 1 base from V and 3 bases from J, with 13 bases between. The germline V gene has CDR1 LNHDA and CDR2 SQIVND (reference sequence). CDR3 sequence (DNA): TGTGCCAGTAGTATAGTCCCAGGGCCGTACTACGAGCAGTACTTC. It codes for CASSIVPGPYYEQYF.

This clone was detected ten times or more. The chain carries TRBV27 and TRBJ2-2; possible D gene TRBD2, 5 bases. With 2 bases removed from V and 5 bases from J, the gap between germline ends came to 9 bases. The germline CDR1 and CDR2 sequences are MNHEY and SMNVEV (reference sequence). This CDR3 is 14 amino acids long. The CDR3 sequence: CASSLGLPTGELFF. The CDR3 DNA is TGTGCCAGCAGTTTAGGACTTCCAACCGGGGAGCTGTTTTTT.

The chain has TRBV6-6 and TRBJ2-1; 10 bases fit TRBD1. The CDR3 runs to 13 residues. V shed 7 bases and J 9 bases; nucleotides not matched to a gene: 6. In germline, CDR1 is MNHNY, CDR2 SVGAGI (reference sequence). The CDR3, as DNA: TGTGCCAGCACGGACAGGGGGTTCCTTGAGCAGTTCTTC. Translation: CASTDRGFLEQFF.